Here is one T cell receptor beta chain with its context. This CDR3 is 13 amino acids long. CDR1 is KGHSH, CDR2 LQKENI, per germline. The V gene lost 2 bases and the J gene lost 2 bases, with 7 bases spanning the gap. Measured with immunoSEQ multiplex PCR; TCRdb has only the in-frame clones, and not every one. The top ten hold 1.5% to 2% of the sample, which has 110,000 to 150,000 clones, 92% seen once. These data originate in a study of T cell responses to AZD1222 COVID-19 vaccine. The receptor comes from an adult in good health. V is TRBV18 and J is TRBJ2-7; D possibly corresponds to TRBD1 (5 bases). The starting material was peripheral blood, obtained on day 0 of AZD1222 vaccination. The chain's CDR3 is CASSPTGTYEQYF. Written as DNA, the CDR3 is TGTGCCAGCTCACCAACAGGAACCTACGAGCAGTACTTC.